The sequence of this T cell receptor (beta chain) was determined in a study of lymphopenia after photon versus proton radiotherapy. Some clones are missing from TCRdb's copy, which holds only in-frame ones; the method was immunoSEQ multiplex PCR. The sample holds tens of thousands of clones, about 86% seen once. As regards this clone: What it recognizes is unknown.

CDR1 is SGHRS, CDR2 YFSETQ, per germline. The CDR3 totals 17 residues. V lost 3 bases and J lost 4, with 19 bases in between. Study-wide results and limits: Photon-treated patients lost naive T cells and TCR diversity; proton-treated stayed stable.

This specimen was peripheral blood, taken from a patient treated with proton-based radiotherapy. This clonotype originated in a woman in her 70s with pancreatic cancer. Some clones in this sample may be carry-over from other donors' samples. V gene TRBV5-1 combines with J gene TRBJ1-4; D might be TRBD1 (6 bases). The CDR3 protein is CASSSGEVQLSNEKLFF. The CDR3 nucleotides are TGCGCCAGCAGCTCAGGGGAGGTACAGCTCAGTAATGAAAAACTGTTTTTT. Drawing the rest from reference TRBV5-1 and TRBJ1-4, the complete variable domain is KAGVTQTPRYLIKTRGQQVTLSCSPISGHRSVSWYQQTPGQGLQFLFEYFSETQRNKGNFPGRFSGRQFSNSRSEMNVSTLELGDSALYLCASSSGEVQLSNEKLFFGSGTQLSVL.